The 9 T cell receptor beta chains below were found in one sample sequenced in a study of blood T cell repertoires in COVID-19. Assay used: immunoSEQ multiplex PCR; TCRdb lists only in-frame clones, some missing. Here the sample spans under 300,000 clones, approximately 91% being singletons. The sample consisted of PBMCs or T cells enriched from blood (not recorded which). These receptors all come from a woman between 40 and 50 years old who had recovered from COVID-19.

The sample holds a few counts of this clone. CDR3 in amino acids: CASSLNFGLAGTNEQFF. CDR3 nucleotides: TGTGCCAGCAGCCTCAATTTTGGACTAGCGGGAACCAATGAGCAGTTCTTC. The V gene is TRBV7-2, the J gene TRBJ2-1, with TRBD2 matching over 12 bases. With 5 bases clipped from V and 6 bases from J, the junction kept 11 bases outside the gene matches. Looked up from germline, CDR1 is SGHTA and CDR2 is FQGNSA. The CDR3 is 17 amino acids.

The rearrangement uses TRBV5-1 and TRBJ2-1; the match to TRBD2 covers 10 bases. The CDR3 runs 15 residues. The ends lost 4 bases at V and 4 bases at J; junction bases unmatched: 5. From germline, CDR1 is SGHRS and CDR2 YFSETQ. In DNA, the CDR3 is TGCGCCAGCAGCCCCTGGACTAGCGGTTACAATGAGCAGTTCTTC. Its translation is CASSPWTSGYNEQFF.

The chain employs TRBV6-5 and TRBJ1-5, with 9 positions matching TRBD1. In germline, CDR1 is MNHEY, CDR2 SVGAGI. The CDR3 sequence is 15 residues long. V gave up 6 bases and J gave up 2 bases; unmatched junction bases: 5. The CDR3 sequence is CASSPDRGGNQPQHF. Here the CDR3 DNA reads TGTGCCAGCAGCCCGGACAGGGGAGGCAATCAGCCCCAGCATTTT.

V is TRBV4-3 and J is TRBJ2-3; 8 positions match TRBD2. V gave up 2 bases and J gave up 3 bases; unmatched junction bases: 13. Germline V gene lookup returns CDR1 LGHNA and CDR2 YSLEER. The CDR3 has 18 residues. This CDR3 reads CASSQKAALSGTTDTQYF. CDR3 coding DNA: TGCGCCAGCAGCCAAAAGGCGGCCCTTAGCGGGACGACAGATACGCAGTATTTT.

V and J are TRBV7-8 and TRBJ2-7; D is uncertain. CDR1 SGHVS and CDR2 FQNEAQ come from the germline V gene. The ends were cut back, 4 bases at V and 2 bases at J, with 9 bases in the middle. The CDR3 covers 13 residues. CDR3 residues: CASSSKWPYEQYF. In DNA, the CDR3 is TGTGCCAGCAGCTCGAAATGGCCCTACGAGCAGTACTTC.

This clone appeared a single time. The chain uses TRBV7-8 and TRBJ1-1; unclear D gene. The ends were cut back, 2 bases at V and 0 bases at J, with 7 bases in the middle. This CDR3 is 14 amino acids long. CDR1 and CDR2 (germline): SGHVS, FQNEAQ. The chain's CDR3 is CASSLLGMNTEAFF. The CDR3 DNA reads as TGTGCCAGCAGCTTACTAGGTATGAACACTGAAGCTTTCTTT.

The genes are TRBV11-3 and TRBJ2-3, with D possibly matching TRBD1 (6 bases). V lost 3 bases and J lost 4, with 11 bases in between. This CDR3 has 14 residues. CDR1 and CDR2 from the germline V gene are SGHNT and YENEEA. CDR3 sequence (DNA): TGTGCCAGCAGCTTCAGGGGAAGGTCAGATACGCAGTATTTT. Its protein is CASSFRGRSDTQYF.

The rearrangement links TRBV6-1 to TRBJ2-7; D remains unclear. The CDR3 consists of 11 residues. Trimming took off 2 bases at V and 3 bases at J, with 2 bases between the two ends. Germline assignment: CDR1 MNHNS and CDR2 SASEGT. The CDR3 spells CASSEYYEQYF. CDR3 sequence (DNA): TGTGCCAGCAGTGAATACTACGAGCAGTACTTC.

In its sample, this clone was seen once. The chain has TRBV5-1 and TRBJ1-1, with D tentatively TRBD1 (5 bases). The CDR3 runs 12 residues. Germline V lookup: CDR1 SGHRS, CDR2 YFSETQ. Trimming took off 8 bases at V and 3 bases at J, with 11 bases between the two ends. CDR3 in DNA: TGCGCCAGTAGATGGGGGGACACTGAAGCTTTCTTT. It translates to CASRWGDTEAFF.